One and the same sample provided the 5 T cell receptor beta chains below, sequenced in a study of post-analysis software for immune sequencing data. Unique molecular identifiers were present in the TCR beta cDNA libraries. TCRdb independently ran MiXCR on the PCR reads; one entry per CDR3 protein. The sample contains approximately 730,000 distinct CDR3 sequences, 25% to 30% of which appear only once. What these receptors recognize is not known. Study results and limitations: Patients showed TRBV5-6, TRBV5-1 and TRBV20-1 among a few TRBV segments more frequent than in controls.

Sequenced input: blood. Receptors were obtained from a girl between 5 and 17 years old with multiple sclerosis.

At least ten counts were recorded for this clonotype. CDR3 nucleotides: TGTGCCAGCAGCCAACCGGGACAGGGGCTGAACGAGCAGTACTTC. Its translation: CASSQPGQGLNEQYF. The V gene is TRBV3-1, the J gene TRBJ2-7, with 10 bases that match TRBD1. CDR1 is LGHDT, CDR2 YNNKEL, per germline (reference sequence). V trimming: 2 bases; J trimming: 5 bases; junction bases outside the gene matches: 6. This CDR3 has 15 amino acids.

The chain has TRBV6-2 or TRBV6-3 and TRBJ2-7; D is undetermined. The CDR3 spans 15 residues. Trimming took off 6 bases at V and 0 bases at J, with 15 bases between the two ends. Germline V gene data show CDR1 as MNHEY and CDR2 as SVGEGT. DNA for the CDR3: TGTGCCAGCAGCTCTACACCTAGGAGCTCCTACGAGCAGTACTTC. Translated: CASSSTPRSSYEQYF.

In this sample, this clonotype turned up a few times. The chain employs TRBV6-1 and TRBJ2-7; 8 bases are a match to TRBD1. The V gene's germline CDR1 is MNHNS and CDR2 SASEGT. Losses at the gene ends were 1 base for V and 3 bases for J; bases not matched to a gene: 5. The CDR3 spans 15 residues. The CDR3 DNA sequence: TGTGCCAGCAGTGAAGGTCCACAGGGGGGCTACGAGCAGTACTTC. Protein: CASSEGPQGGYEQYF.

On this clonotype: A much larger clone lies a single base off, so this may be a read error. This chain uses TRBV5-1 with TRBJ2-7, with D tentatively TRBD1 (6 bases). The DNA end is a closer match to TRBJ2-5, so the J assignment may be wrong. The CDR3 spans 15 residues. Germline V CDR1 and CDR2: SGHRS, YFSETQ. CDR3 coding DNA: TGCGCCAGCAGCTGGGGGCCAGGACAAAGGGAGACCCAGTACTTC. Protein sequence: CASSWGPGQRETQYF.

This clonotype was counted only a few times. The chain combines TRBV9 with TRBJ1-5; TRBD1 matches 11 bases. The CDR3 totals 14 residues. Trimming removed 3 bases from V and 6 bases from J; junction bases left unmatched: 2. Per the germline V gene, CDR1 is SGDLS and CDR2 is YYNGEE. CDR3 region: CASSAGTGGQPQHF. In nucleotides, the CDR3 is TGTGCCAGCAGCGCTGGGACAGGGGGTCAGCCCCAGCATTTT.